The next 13 T cell receptor beta chains were all read from a single sample in a study of beta chain features in type 1 diabetes. Every isolated RNA sample was fully reverse transcribed, so sequencing captured expressed TCRB transcripts. TCRdb keeps only in-frame clones here, not all; method: immunoSEQ multiplex PCR. The sample holds about 40,000 clones; about 52% are singletons and the top ten take 0.72%. The sample comprised central memory CD4+ T cells from blood. Source of these receptors: a young woman in good health.

The chain combines TRBV2 with TRBJ2-7; 8 bases align to TRBD1. From germline, CDR1 is SNHLY and CDR2 FYNNEI. Losses at the gene ends were 6 bases for V and 9 bases for J; bases not matched to a gene: 1. This CDR3 has 10 amino acids. The DNA for the CDR3 is TGTGCCAGCAGCGGACAGGGGCAGTACTTC. It yields the protein CASSGQGQYF.

The sample holds a few counts of this clone. CDR3 sequence (DNA): TGCAGCGGCAAAGACAGGGCCAGGAACACTGAAGCTTTCTTT. Translating gives CSGKDRARNTEAFF. This sequence joins TRBV29-1 and TRBJ1-1, with 7 bases aligning to TRBD1. The CDR3 extends over 14 amino acids. Germline CDR1 SQVTM, CDR2 ANQGSEA. The junction had 9 bases not matched to a gene; V was cut back by 7 bases and J by 1 base.

The DNA of the CDR3 is TGTGCCAGCAGTGAATTGGGGGCGGCTAGCACAGATACGCAGTATTTT. Translated: CASSELGAASTDTQYF. The gene calls are TRBV25-1 and TRBJ2-3, with D maybe TRBD1 (6 bases). The CDR3 consists of 16 residues. The V gene's germline CDR1 is MGHDK and CDR2 SYGVNS. V was pared by 1 base and J by 0 bases, with 11 bases between.

This chain uses TRBV7-2 with TRBJ2-1, with TRBD2 matching 8 bases. This CDR3 has 16 amino acids. Per germline, CDR1 SGHTA and CDR2 FQGNSA. The V gene end was trimmed by 5 bases and the J gene end by 7 bases; junction bases not matched to a gene: 13. CDR3 nucleotides: TGTGCCAGCAGCCGCGGTGGCGGGAGGTTTGATAATGAGCAGTTCTTC. Translated, it gives CASSRGGGRFDNEQFF.

The chain uses TRBV14 and TRBJ1-1; D uncertain. Deletions cut 0 bases from V and 5 bases from J, with 10 bases between. The CDR3 sequence is 14 residues long. Germline V gene data show CDR1 as SGHDN and CDR2 as FVKESK. CDR3 DNA sequence: TGTGCCAGCAGCCAAGATGCGGGGTTAACTGAAGCTTTCTTT. This sequence encodes CASSQDAGLTEAFF.

CDR3 coding DNA: TGTGCCAGCAGTCCTGGACAGGGGCAGAATCAGCCCCAGCATTTT. Residues: CASSPGQGQNQPQHF. The V and J genes are TRBV6-1 and TRBJ1-5, with TRBD1 matching over 9 bases. CDR1 MNHNS and CDR2 SASEGT come from the germline V gene. Unmatched junction bases numbered 6, after V lost 5 bases and J lost 4 bases. The length of the CDR3 is 15 residues.

The rearrangement links TRBV2 to TRBJ2-7; D is uncertain. Trimming left V 5 bases short and J 12 bases short, with 14 bases between. The germline V gene encodes CDR1 SNHLY and CDR2 FYNNEI. The CDR3 consists of 11 residues. CDR3 loop: CASSYHEERYF. CDR3 bases: TGTGCCAGCAGTTATCATGAGGAACGGTACTTC.

The chain links TRBV29-1 to TRBJ2-1, with 7 nucleotides matching TRBD1. This CDR3 is built from 13 residues. V was pared by 3 bases and J by 3 bases, with 2 bases of the junction left unmatched. Germline CDR1 SQVTM, CDR2 ANQGSEA. CDR3 sequence reads: CSVDRDSYNEQFF. The CDR3 nucleotides are TGCAGCGTTGACAGGGACAGCTACAATGAGCAGTTCTTC.

The chain recombines TRBV6-5 with TRBJ1-2, with 7 positions matching TRBD1. CDR3 length: 15 residues. CDR1 and CDR2 (germline): MNHEY, SVGAGI. V lost 4 bases to trimming and J lost 2 bases; unmatched junction nucleotides: 7. This chain's CDR3 is CASSFSTGHNYGYTF. CDR3 coding DNA: TGTGCCAGCAGTTTCTCGACAGGGCACAACTATGGCTACACCTTC.

This clone was seen a few times. The junction departs from the called germline gene at one end, perhaps through a read error. The chain uses TRBV5-1 and TRBJ2-6; perhaps TRBD1 as D (5 bases). The CDR3 is made up of 15 amino acids. Per the germline V gene, CDR1 is SGHRS and CDR2 is YFSETQ. As DNA, the CDR3 is TGTGCCAGCAGCGCAGGGATGGAAGGGGCCAACGTCCTGACTTTC. This codes for CASSAGMEGANVLTF.

This chain uses TRBV7-9 with TRBJ2-5; TRBD2 matches at 8 bases. The CDR3 totals 16 residues. V trimming: 2 bases; J trimming: 2 bases; junction bases outside the gene matches: 7. Germline assignment: CDR1 SEHNR and CDR2 FQNEAQ (reference sequence). Here the CDR3 reads CASSLRRGVLQETQYF. CDR3 bases: TGTGCCAGCAGCTTACGGCGGGGGGTGCTTCAAGAGACCCAGTACTTC.

The chain couples TRBV2 to TRBJ1-6; 7 bases match TRBD1. The CDR3 is 15 residues long. The germline CDR1 and CDR2 sequences are SNHLY and FYNNEI. V gave up 6 bases and J gave up 1 base; unmatched junction bases: 3. Here the CDR3 reads CASREQGSYNSPLHF. The CDR3 nucleotides are TGTGCCAGCAGAGAACAGGGGTCCTATAATTCACCCCTCCACTTT. Full variable domain (missing parts from reference TRBV2 and TRBJ1-6): EPEVTQTPSHQVTQMGQEVILRCVPISNHLYFYWYRQILGQKVEFLVSFYNNEISEKSEIFDDQFSVERPDGSNFTLKIRSTKLEDSAMYFCASREQGSYNSPLHFGNGTRLTVT.

V usage is TRBV27 and J usage is TRBJ2-7; 7 nucleotides match TRBD1. CDR1 MNHEY and CDR2 SMNVEV come from the germline V gene (reference sequence). Trimming took 5 bases from V and 3 from J; bases not matched to a gene: 10. CDR3 length: 15 amino acids. The CDR3 here is CASSPYVGTDYEQYF. The CDR3 DNA sequence: TGTGCCAGCAGTCCGTACGTCGGGACAGACTACGAGCAGTACTTC.